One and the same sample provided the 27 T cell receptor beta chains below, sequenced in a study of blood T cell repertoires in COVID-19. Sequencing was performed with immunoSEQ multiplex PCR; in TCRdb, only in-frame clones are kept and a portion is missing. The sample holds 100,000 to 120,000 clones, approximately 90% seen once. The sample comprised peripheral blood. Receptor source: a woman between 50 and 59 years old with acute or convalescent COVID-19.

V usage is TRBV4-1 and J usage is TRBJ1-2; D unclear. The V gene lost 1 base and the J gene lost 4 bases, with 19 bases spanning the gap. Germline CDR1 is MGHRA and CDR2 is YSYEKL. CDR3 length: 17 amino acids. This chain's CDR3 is CASSQAGQPAPLYGYTF. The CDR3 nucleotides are TGCGCCAGCAGCCAAGCAGGCCAGCCGGCCCCCCTCTATGGCTACACCTTC.

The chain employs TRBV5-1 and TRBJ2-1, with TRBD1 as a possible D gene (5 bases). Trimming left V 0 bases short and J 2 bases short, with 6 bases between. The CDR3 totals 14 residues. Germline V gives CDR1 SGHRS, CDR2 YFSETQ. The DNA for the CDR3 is TGCGCCAGCAGCTTGGGACAGACCTACAATGAGCAGTTCTTC. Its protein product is CASSLGQTYNEQFF.

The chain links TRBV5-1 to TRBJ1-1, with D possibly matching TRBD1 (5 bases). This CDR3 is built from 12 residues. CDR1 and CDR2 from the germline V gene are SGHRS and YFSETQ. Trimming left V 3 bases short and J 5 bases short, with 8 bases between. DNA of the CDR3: TGCGCCAGCAGCTCAGGGAGGACTGAAGCTTTCTTT. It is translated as CASSSGRTEAFF.

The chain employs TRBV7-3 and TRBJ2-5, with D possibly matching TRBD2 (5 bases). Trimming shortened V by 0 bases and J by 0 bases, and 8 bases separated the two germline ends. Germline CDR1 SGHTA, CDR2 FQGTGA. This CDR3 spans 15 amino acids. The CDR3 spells CASSLTGENQETQYF. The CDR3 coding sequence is TGTGCCAGCAGCTTAACGGGAGAAAACCAAGAGACCCAGTACTTC. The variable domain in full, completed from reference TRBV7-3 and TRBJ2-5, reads GAGVSQTPSNKVTEKGKYVELRCDPISGHTALYWYRQSLGQGPEFLIYFQGTGAADDSGLPNDRFFAVRPEGSVSTLKIQRTERGDSAVYLCASSLTGENQETQYFGPGTRLLVL.

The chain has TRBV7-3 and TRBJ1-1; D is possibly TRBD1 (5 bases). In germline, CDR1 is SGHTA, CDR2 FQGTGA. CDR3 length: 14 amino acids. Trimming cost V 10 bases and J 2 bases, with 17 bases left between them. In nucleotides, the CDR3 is TGTGCCACCCATCGGGGGAGGGTAAACACTGAAGCTTTCTTT. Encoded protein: CATHRGRVNTEAFF.

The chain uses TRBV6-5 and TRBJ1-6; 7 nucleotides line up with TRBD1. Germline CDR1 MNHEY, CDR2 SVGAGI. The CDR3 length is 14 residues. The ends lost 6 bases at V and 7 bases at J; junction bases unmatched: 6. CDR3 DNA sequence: TGTGCCAGCAGACGACAGGGACCAAATTCACCCCTCCACTTT. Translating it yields CASRRQGPNSPLHF.

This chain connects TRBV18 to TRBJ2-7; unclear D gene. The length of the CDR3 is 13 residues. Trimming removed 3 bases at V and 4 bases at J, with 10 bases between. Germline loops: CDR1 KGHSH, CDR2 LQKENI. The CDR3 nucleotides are TGTGCCAGCTCACCCCTGACAAGTTACGAGCAGTACTTC. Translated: CASSPLTSYEQYF.

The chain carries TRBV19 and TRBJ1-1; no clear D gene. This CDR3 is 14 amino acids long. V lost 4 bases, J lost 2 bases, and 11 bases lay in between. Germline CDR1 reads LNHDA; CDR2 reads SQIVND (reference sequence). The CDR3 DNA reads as TGTGCCAGTAGTACCCCGGGAGAAAACACTGAAGCTTTCTTT. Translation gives CASSTPGENTEAFF.

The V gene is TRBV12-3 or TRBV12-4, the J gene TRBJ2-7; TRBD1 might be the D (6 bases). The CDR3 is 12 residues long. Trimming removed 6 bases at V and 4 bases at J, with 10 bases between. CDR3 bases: TGTGCCAGCAGCACCACAGGGTACGAGCAGTACTTC. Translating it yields CASSTTGYEQYF.

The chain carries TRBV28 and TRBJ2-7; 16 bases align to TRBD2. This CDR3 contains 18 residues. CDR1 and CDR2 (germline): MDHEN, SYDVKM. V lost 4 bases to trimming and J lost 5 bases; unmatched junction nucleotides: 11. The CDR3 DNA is TGTGCCAGCAGTTCGGGACTAGCGGGAGGGCCTTCGTCCCACGAGCAGTACTTC. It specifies CASSSGLAGGPSSHEQYF. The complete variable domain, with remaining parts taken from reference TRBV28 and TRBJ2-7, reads DVKVTQSSRYLVKRTGEKVFLECVQDMDHENMFWYRQDPGLGLRLIYFSYDVKMKEKGDIPEGYSVSREKKERFSLILESASTNQTSMYLCASSSGLAGGPSSHEQYFGPGTRLTVT.

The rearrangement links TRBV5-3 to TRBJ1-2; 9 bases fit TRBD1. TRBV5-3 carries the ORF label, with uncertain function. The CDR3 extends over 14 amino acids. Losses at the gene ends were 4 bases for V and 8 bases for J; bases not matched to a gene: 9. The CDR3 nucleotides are TGTGCCAGAAGCGTCACAGGGGGCACAAGAGGCTACACCTTC. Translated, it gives CARSVTGGTRGYTF.

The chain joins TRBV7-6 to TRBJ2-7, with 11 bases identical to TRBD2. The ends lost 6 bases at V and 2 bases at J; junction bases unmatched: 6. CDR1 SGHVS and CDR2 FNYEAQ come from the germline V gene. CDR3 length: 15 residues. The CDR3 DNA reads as TGTGCCAGCAGGCCCGGGACTAGCGGAGCCTACGAGCAGTACTTC. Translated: CASRPGTSGAYEQYF.

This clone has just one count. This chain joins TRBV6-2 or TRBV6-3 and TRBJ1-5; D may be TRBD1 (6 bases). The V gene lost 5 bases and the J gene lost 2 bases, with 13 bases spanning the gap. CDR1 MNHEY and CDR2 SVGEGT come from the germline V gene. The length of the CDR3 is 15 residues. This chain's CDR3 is CASSPTGFGNQPQHF. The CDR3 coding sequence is TGTGCCAGCAGTCCCACAGGGTTCGGCAATCAGCCCCAGCATTTT.

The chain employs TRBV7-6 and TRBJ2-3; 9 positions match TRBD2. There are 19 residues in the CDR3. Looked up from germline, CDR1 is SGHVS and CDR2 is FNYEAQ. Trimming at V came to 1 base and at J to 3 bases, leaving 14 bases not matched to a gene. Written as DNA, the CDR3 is TGTGCCAGCAGCTTAGAGGGGGTTTTGGCTAGCGGGAATACAGATACGCAGTATTTT. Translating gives CASSLEGVLASGNTDTQYF. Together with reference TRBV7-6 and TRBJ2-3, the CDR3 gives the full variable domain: GAGVSQSPRYKVTKRGQDVALRCDPISGHVSLYWYRQALGQGPEFLTYFNYEAQQDKSGLPNDRFSAERPEGSISTLTIQRTEQRDSAMYRCASSLEGVLASGNTDTQYFGPGTRLTVL.

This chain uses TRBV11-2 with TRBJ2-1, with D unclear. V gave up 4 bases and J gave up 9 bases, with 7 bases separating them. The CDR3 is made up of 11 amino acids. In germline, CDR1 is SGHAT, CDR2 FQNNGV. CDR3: CASSSLSEQFF. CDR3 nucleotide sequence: TGTGCCAGCAGCTCCCTCTCTGAGCAGTTCTTC. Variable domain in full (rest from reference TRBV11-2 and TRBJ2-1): EAGVAQSPRYKIIEKRQSVAFWCNPISGHATLYWYQQILGQGPKLLIQFQNNGVVDDSQLPKDRFSAERLKGVDSTLKIQPAKLEDSAVYLCASSSLSEQFFGPGTRLTVL.

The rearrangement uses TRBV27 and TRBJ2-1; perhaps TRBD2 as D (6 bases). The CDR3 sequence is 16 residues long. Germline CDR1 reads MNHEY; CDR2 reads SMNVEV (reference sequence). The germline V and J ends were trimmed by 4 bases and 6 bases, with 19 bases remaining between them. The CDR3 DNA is TGTGCCAGCAGTTGGGCGTGGGGGGAGTTAGGCAATGAGCAGTTCTTC. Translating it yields CASSWAWGELGNEQFF.

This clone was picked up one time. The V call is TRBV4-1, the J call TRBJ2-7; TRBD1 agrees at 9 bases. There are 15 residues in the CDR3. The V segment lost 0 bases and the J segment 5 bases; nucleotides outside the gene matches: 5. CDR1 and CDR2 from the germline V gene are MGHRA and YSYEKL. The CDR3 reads CASSQDGTGLDEQYF. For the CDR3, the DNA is TGCGCCAGCAGCCAAGACGGGACAGGGCTGGACGAGCAGTACTTC.

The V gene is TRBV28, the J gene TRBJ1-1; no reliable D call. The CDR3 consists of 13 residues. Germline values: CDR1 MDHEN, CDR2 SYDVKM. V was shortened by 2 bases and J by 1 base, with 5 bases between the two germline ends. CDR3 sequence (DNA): TGTGCCAGCAGTTTACGAGGGAACACTGAAGCTTTCTTT. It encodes CASSLRGNTEAFF. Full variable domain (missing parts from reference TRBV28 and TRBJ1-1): DVKVTQSSRYLVKRTGEKVFLECVQDMDHENMFWYRQDPGLGLRLIYFSYDVKMKEKGDIPEGYSVSREKKERFSLILESASTNQTSMYLCASSLRGNTEAFFGQGTRLTVV.

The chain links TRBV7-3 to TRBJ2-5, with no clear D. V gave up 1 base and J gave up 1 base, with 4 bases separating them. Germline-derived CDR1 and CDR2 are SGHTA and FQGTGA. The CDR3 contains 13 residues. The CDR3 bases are TGTGCCAGCAGCTTAAGCGCCCAAGAGACCCAGTACTTC. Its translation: CASSLSAQETQYF.

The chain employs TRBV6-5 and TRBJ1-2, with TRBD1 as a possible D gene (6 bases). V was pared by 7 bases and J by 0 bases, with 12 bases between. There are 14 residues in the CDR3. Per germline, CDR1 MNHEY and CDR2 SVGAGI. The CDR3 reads CASIGQTSNYGYTF. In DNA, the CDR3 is TGTGCCAGCATCGGACAGACTTCTAACTATGGCTACACCTTC.

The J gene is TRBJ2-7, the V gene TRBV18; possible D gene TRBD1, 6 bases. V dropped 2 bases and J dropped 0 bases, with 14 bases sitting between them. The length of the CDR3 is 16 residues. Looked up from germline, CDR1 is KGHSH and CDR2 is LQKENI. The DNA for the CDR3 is TGTGCCAGCTCACCATCAGGCACAGGGAGCTCCTACGAGCAGTACTTC. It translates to CASSPSGTGSSYEQYF.

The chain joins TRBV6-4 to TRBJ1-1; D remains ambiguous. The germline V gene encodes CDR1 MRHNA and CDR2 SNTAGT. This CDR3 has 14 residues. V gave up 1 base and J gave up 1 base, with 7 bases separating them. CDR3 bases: TGTGCCAGCAGTGACTGGAGGGAGAACACTGAAGCTTTCTTT. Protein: CASSDWRENTEAFF.

CDR3 nucleotide sequence: TGTGCCAGTCGGTGGACTAGCGGAACCTACGAGCAGTACTTC. Protein product: CASRWTSGTYEQYF. V is TRBV19 and J is TRBJ2-7, with 10 nucleotides matching TRBD2. Germline trimming cut 8 bases from V and 2 bases from J; bases unmatched to any gene: 6. This CDR3 comprises 14 residues. Germline CDR1 LNHDA, CDR2 SQIVND (reference sequence).

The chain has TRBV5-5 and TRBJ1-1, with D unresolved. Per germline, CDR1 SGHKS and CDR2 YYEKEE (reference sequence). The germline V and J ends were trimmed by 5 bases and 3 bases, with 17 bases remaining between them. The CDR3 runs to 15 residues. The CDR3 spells CASRRNFRDDTEAFF. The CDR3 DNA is TGTGCCAGCAGACGGAATTTCCGGGATGACACTGAAGCTTTCTTT.

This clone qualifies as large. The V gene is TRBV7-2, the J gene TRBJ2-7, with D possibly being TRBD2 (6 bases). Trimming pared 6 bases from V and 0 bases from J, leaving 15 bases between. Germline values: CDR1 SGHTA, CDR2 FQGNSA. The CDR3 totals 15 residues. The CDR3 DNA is TGTGCCAGCAGTTCGCCCGGGAGTAGCTCCTACGAGCAGTACTTC. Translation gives CASSSPGSSSYEQYF.

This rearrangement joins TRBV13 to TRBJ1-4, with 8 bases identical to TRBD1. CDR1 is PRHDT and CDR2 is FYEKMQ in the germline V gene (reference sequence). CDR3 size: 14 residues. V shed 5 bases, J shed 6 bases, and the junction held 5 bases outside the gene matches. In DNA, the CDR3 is TGTGCCAGCAGCAAGACAGGGGAGGATGAAAAACTGTTTTTT. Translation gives CASSKTGEDEKLFF.

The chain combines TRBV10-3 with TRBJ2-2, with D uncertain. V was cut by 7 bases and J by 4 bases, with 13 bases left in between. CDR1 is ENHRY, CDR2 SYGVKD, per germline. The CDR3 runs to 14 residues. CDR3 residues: CAIKGDLLTGELFF. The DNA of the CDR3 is TGTGCCATCAAAGGAGACTTACTCACCGGGGAGCTGTTTTTT.